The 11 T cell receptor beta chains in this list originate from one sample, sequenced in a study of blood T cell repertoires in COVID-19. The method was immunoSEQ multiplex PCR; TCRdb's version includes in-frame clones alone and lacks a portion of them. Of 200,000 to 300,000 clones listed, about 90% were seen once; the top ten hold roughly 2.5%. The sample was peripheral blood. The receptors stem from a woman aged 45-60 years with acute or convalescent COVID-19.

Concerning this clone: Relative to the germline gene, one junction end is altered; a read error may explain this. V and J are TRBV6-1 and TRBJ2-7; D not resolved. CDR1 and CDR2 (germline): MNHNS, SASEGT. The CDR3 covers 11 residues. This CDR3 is CASSEAVERYF. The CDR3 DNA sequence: TGTGCCAGCAGTGAAGCGGTAGAGCGGTACTTC.

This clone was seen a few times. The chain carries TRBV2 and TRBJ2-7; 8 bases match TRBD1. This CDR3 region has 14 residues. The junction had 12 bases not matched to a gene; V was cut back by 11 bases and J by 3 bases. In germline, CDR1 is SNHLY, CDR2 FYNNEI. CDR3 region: CAARPGTGYYEQYF. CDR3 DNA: TGTGCCGCACGCCCCGGGACAGGTTACTACGAGCAGTACTTC.

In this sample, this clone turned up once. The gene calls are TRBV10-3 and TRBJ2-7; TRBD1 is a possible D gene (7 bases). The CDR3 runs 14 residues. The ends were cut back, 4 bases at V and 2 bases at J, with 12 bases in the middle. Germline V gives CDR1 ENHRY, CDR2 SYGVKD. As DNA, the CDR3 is TGTGCCATCAGTGGGGGGGACAGCACCTACGAGCAGTACTTC. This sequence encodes CAISGGDSTYEQYF.

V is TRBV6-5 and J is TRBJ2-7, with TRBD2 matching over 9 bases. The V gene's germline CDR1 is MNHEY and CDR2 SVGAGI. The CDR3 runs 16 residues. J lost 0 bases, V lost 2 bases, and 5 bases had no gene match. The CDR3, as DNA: TGTGCCAGCAGTTACCGACTAGCGGCACCCTCCTACGAGCAGTACTTC. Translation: CASSYRLAAPSYEQYF.

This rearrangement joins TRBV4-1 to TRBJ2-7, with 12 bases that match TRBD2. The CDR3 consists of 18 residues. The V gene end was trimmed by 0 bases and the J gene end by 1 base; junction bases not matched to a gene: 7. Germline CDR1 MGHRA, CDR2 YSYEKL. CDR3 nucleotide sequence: TGCGCCAGCAGCCAAGAGGGACTAGCGGGTTTTATGTCCTACGAGCAGTACTTC. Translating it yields CASSQEGLAGFMSYEQYF.

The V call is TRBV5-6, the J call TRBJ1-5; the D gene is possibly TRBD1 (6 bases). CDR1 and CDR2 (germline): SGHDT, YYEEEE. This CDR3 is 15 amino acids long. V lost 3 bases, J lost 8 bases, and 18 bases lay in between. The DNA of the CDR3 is TGTGCCAGCAGCTCGGGGGGCAGGGGCGGCGAGCCCCAGCATTTT. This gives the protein CASSSGGRGGEPQHF.

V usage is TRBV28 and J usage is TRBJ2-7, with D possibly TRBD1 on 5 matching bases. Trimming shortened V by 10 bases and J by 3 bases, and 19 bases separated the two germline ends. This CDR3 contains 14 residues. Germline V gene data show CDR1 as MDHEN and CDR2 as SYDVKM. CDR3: CATTPDSLLYEQYF. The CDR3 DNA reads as TGTGCCACCACCCCAGACAGTCTCCTCTACGAGCAGTACTTC.

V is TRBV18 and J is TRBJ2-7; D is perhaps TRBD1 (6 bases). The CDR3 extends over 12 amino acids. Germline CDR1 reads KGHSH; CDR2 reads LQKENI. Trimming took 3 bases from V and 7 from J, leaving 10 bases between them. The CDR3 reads CASSPFTGEQYF. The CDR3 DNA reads TGTGCCAGCTCACCCTTCACAGGGGAGCAGTACTTC. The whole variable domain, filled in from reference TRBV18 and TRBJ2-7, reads NAGVMQNPRHLVRRRGQEARLRCSPMKGHSHVYWYRQLPEEGLKFMVYLQKENIIDESGMPKERFSAEFPKEGPSILRIQQVVRGDSAAYFCASSPFTGEQYFGPGTRLTVT.

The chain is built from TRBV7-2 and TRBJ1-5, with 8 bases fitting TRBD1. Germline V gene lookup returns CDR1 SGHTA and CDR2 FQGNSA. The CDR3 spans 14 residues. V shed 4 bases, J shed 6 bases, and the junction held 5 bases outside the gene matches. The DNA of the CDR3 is TGTGCCAGCAGCTCACAGGGGGGTCCTCAGCCCCAGCATTTT. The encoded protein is CASSSQGGPQPQHF.

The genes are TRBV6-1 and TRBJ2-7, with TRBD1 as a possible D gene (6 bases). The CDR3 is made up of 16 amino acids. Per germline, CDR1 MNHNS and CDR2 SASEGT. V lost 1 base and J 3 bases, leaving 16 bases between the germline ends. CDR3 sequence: CASSEDWTVVGYEQYF. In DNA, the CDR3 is TGTGCCAGCAGTGAAGACTGGACAGTGGTCGGCTACGAGCAGTACTTC.

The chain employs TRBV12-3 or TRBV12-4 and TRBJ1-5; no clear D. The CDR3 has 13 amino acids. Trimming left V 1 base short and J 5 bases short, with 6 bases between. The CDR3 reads CASSLGRDQPQHF. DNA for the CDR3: TGTGCCAGCAGTTTAGGACGGGATCAGCCCCAGCATTTT.